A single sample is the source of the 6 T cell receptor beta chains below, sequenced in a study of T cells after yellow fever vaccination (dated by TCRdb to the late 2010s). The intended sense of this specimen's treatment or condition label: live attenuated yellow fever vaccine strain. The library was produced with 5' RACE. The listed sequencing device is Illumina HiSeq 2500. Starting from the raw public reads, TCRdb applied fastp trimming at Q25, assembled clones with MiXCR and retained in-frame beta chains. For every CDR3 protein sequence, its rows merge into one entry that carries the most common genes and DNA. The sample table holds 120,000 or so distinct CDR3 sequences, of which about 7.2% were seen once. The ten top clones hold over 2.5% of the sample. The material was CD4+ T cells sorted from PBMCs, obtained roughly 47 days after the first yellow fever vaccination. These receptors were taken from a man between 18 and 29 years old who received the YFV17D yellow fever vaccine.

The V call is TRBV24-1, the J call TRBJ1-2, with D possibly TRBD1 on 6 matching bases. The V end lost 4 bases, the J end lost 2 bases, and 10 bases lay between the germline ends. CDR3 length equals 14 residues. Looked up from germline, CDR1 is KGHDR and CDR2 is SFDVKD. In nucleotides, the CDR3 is TGTGCCACCAGTGACCCCGGACAGAACTATGGCTACACCTTC. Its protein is CATSDPGQNYGYTF.

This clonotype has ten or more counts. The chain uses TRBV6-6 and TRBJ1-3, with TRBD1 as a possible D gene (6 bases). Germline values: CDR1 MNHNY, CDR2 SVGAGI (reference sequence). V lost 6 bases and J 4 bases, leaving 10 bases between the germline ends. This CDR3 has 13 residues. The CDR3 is CASSRGLGNTIYF. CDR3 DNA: TGTGCCAGCAGCCGGGGGCTCGGAAACACCATATATTTT.

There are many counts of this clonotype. CDR3 sequence: CASSLVGTGEDEQYV. The CDR3 DNA is TGCGCCAGCAGCTTGGTCGGGACAGGGGAGGACGAGCAGTACGTC. The chain uses TRBV5-1 and TRBJ2-7; TRBD1 matches at 10 bases. Looked up from germline, CDR1 is SGHRS and CDR2 is YFSETQ. The CDR3 consists of 15 residues. V gave up 0 bases and J gave up 5 bases; unmatched junction bases: 5.

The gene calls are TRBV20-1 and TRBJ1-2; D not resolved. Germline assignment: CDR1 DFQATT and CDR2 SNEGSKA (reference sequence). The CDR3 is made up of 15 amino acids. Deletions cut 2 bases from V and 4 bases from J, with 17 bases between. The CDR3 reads CSARRYQLWAYGYTF. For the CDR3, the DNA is TGCAGTGCTAGAAGGTATCAGCTATGGGCCTATGGCTACACCTTC.

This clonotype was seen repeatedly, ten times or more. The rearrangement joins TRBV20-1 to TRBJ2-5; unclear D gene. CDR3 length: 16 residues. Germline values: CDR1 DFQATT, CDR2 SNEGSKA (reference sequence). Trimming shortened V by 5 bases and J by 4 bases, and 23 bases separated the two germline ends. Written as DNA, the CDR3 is TGCAGTGCTCTCGCTAGTACAGCTCTTTTGGGAGAGACCCAGTACTTC. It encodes CSALASTALLGETQYF.

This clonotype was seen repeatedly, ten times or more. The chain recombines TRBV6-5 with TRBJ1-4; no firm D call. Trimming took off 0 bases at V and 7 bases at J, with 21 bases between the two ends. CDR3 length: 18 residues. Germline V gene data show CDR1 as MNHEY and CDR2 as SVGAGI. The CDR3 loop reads CASSYSSGPLRRTEKLFF. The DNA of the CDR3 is TGTGCCAGCAGTTACTCCTCCGGACCCTTAAGACGGACTGAAAAACTGTTTTTT.